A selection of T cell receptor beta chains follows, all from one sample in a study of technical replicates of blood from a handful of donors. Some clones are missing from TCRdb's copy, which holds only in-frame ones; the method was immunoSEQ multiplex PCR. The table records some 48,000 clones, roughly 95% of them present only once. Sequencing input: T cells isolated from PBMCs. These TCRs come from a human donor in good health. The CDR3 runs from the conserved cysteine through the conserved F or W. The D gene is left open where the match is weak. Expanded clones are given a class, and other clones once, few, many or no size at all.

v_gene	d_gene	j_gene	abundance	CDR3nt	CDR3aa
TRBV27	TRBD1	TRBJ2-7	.	TGTGCCAGCAGTTTATCGGGGACAGGGCCTTTCAAGGACTTC	CASSLSGTGPFKDF
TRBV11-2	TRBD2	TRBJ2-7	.	TGTGCCAGCAGCTTAGGGCGGGAGGTGACCGAGCAGTACTTC	CASSLGREVTEQYF
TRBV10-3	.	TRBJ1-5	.	TGTGCCATCAGTGAGGCGGACACGTACAATCAGCCCCAGCATTTT	CAISEADTYNQPQHF
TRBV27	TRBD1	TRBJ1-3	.	TGTGCCAGCAGGGCAGGGGGCCCTTTCTCTGGAAACACCATATATTTT	CASRAGGPFSGNTIYF
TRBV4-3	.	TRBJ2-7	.	TGCGCCAGCAGCCAAGATTGGGCTGCTTCCTACGAGCAGTACTTC	CASSQDWAASYEQYF
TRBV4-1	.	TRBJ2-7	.	TGCGCCAGCAGCCGGGGGGGCGTGTCCTACGAGCAGTACTTC	CASSRGGVSYEQYF
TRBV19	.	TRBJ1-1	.	TGTGCCAGTAGAGAACAGGGGAACACTGAAGCTTTCTTT	CASREQGNTEAFF
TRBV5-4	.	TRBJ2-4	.	TGTGCCAGCAGCCAAACTGGACAGACGAACACCATAAAAAACATTCAGTACTTC	CASSQTGQTNTIKNIQYF
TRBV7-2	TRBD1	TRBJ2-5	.	TGTGCCAGCAGCCAGGGACAGGGGACGAGAGAGACCCAGTACTTC	CASSQGQGTRETQYF
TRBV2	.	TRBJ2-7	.	TGTGCCAGCAAGGGGTACCGGGAGCCGTCGGCCTACGAGCAGTACTTC	CASKGYREPSAYEQYF
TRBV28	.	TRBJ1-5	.	TGTGCCAGCAGTTTACACAGGCGACCTAGCAATCAGCCCCAGCATTTT	CASSLHRRPSNQPQHF
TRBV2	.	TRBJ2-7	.	TGTGCCAGCGCCCTCGGGGGAATGTACGAGCAGTACTTC	CASALGGMYEQYF
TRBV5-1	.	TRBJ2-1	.	TGCGCCAGCAGCGCCTCCTCCGCGGGCCCTTACAATGAGCAGTTCTTC	CASSASSAGPYNEQFF
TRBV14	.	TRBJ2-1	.	TGTGTCAGCAGCCAAGATTCCGATGGTCGGGTAGACAATGAGCAGTTCTTC	CVSSQDSDGRVDNEQFF
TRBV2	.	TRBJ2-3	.	TGTGCCAGCAGTCCTCAGGACACCTACACAGATACGCAGTATTTT	CASSPQDTYTDTQYF
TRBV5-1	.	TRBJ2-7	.	TGCGCCAGCAGCCGACCGGACAGTTACGAGCAGTACTTC	CASSRPDSYEQYF
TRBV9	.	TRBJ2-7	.	TGTGCCAGCAGCGTAGGGGGAGGTCTCTACGAGCAGTACTTC	CASSVGGGLYEQYF
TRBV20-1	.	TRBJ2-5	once	TGCAGTGCTAGTCAGCGGGCCCAGTACTTC	CSASQRAQYF
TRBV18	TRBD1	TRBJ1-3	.	TGTGCCAGCTCACAGGGGACAGGGGAAGGAAACACCATATATTTT	CASSQGTGEGNTIYF
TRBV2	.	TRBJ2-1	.	TGTGCCAGCAGCGCGGAAGGGGACATCTCCTACAATGAGCAGTTCTTC	CASSAEGDISYNEQFF
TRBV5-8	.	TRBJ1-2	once	TGTGCCAGCAGCCAGGGTCCCTTCTATGGCTACACCTTC	CASSQGPFYGYTF
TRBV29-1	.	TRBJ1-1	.	TGCAGCGTTGAACAGGCTCGGGGAACTGAAGCTTTCTTT	CSVEQARGTEAFF
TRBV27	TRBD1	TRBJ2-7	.	TGTGCCAGCAGTTTCCACAGGGGCGACTACGAGCAGTACTTC	CASSFHRGDYEQYF
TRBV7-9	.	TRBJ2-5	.	TGTGCCAGCAGCTTTCTGGCGGGCCAAGAGACCCAGTACTTC	CASSFLAGQETQYF
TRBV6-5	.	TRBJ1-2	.	TGTGCCAGCAGTTACGCGGAGGGGACCTATGGCTACACCTTC	CASSYAEGTYGYTF
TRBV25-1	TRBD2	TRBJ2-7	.	TGTGCCAGCAGCGCTACCCCAGGACTAGCGGGAGCAGGCGAGCAGTACTTC	CASSATPGLAGAGEQYF
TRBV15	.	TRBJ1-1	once	TGTGCCACCAGCAGAGATCAGACAGGGAACACTGAAGCTTTCTTT	CATSRDQTGNTEAFF
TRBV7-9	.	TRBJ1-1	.	TGTGCCAGCAGCTTGATAAGGACAGACCACACTGAAGCTTTCTTT	CASSLIRTDHTEAFF
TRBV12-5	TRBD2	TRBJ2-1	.	TGTGCTAGTGGTTTGGCACCATCCGGGACTAGCGGCTACCGCTCCTACAATGAGCAGTTCTTC	CASGLAPSGTSGYRSYNEQFF
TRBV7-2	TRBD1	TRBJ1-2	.	TGTGCCAGCAGCTTAGCTGGGACAGGGTTTGGCTACACCTTC	CASSLAGTGFGYTF
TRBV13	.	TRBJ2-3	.	TGTGCCAGCAGCACCCAACTAGAAGGAGGCACAGATACGCAGTATTTT	CASSTQLEGGTDTQYF
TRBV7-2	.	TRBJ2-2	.	TGTGCCAGCAGTAAAAACACCGGGGAGCTGTTTTTT	CASSKNTGELFF
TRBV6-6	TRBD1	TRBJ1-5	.	TGTGCCAGCACAGAAACAGGGGGCTACAATCAGCCCCAGCATTTT	CASTETGGYNQPQHF
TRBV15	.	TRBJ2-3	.	TGTGCCACCAGCAGAGGAGGGTCTAGCACAGATACGCAGTATTTT	CATSRGGSSTDTQYF
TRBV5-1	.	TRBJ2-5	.	TGCGCCAGCAGTCGCGGAAGTGTAGAGACCCAGTACTTC	CASSRGSVETQYF
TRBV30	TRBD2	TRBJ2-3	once	TGTGCCTGGACTAGCGGGGGGGATACGCAGTATTTT	CAWTSGGDTQYF
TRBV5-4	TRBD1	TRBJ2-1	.	TGTGCCAGCAGCTTAGGGACAGAGTACAATGAGCAGTTCTTC	CASSLGTEYNEQFF
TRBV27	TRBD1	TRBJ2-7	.	TGTGCCAGCAGCCAAGATACAGGGGGAACCTACGAGCAGTACTTC	CASSQDTGGTYEQYF
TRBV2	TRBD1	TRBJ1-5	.	TGTGCCAGCAGGAAGGACAGGAGTGTTAGCAATCAGCCCCAGCATTTT	CASRKDRSVSNQPQHF
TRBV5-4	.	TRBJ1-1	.	TGTGCCAGCAGCCGCGACAGGATGAACACTGAAGCTTTCTTT	CASSRDRMNTEAFF
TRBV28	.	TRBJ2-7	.	TGTGCCAGCAGTGGGGACACTACGGGGCCTTGGGAGCAGTACTTC	CASSGDTTGPWEQYF
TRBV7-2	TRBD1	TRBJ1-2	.	TGTGCCAGCAGTTTAGAGCCGGGACAGAGCATGGGAGGCTACACCTTC	CASSLEPGQSMGGYTF
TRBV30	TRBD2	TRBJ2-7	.	TGTGCCTGGAGGCTAGGTCTAGCGGGAGTCGAGCAGTACTTC	CAWRLGLAGVEQYF
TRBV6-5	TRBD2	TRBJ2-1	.	TGTGCCAGCAGTAGGGGGACTAGCGGGGAGCAGTTCTTC	CASSRGTSGEQFF
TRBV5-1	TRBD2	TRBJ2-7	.	TGCGCCAGCAGCTTGGCGACTAGCCGTAACTACGAGCAGTACTTC	CASSLATSRNYEQYF
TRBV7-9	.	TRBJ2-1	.	TGTGCCAGCAGCATGGGGAGCGGATCCAATGAGCAGTTCTTC	CASSMGSGSNEQFF
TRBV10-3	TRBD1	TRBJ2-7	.	TGTGCCGCCAGCCGGGACAGGTATTACGAGCAGTACTTC	CAASRDRYYEQYF
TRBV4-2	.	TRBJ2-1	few	TGTGCCAGCCACAGATACAACAATGAGCAGTTCTTC	CASHRYNNEQFF
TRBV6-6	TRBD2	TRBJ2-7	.	TGTGCCAGCAGTTACCCAGGACTAGCGGGCTACGAGCAGTACTTC	CASSYPGLAGYEQYF